A selection of T cell receptor beta chains follows, all from one sample in a study of T-cell reconstitution after alpha-beta-depleted transplantation in children. TCRdb reanalysed the PCR reads using MiXCR and keeps one entry per CDR3 protein. The sample lists some 350,000 distinct CDR3 sequences, roughly 15% seen once, with around 38% in the top ten. This sample comprised PBMCs, mostly from graft donor cells, obtained 360 days after TCRalphabeta/CD19-depleted stem cell transplant. The receptors shown here come from a male patient aged 2-15 years who had a stem cell transplant for acute lymphoblastic leukemia, so the T cells may come from the graft donor. Each CDR3 is given with its conserved first and last residue. The D gene is left open where the match is weak. Expanded clones get a size class; other rows say once, few or many, or leave the size out.

d_call j_call clone_size v_call cdr3_nt cdr3_aa
- TRBJ1-4 few TRBV7-2 TGTGCCAGCAGCCCCCTAGCGGGGGCAACTAATGAAAAACTGTTTTTT CASSPLAGATNEKLFF
TRBD2 TRBJ2-1 - TRBV5-6 TGTGCCAGCAGCGTGGTTGGACTAGCGGGAGGCCCGAGCTCCTACAATGAGCAGTTCTTC CASSVVGLAGGPSSYNEQFF
TRBD2 TRBJ2-1 - TRBV7-3 TGTGCCAGCAGCTTATGGAGCGGGAGTAGCTACAATGAGCAGTTCTTC CASSLWSGSSYNEQFF
TRBD2 TRBJ2-3 few TRBV4-3 TGCGCCAGCAGCCAAGATCGAGCGGGAGGGAGCGCAGATACGCAGTATTTT CASSQDRAGGSADTQYF
- TRBJ1-1 - TRBV5-1 TGCGCCAGCAGCGCAGGGATGAACACTGAAGCTTTCTTT CASSAGMNTEAFF
- TRBJ1-2 - TRBV27 TGTGCCAGCAGTTCTACCGGACGGAATGGCTACACCTTC CASSSTGRNGYTF
- TRBJ2-5 - TRBV20-1 TGCAGTGCCCGGGGTGGGACGGTAACCCAGTACTTC CSARGGTVTQYF
- TRBJ2-1 few TRBV7-2 TGTGCCAGCAGCCCAACGGGATCCCTGGGAGAGCAGTTCTTC CASSPTGSLGEQFF
- TRBJ2-4 - TRBV30 TGTGCCTGGAGCTGGACCGGCACGCCCAAAAACATTCAGTACTTC CAWSWTGTPKNIQYF
- TRBJ2-3 few TRBV7-9 TGTGCCAGCACCTATTCGGACGCACAGGTGGATACGCAGTATTTT CASTYSDAQVDTQYF
- TRBJ2-7 few TRBV20-1 TGCAGTGCGAGGCCGTCCGTGGGCAGCTCCTACGAGCAGTACTTC CSARPSVGSSYEQYF